The rows below give T cell receptor beta chains drawn from one sample of a study of radiation and T cells in renal cell carcinoma. Here immunoSEQ multiplex PCR was the method, and the copy in TCRdb shows in-frame clones only, minus some. The sample lists approximately 94,000 clones; about 79% were seen once. The specimen comprised blood, sampled from a patient whose treatment included radiotherapy and nephrectomy. These receptors were obtained from a man in his sixties with renal cell carcinoma. The CDR3 runs from the conserved cysteine through the conserved F or W. D genes are given only for firm matches. The size entry is marked missing in some rows and otherwise reads once, few, many or a size class.

D gene,clone size,J gene,V gene,CDR3 DNA,CDR3 protein
-,-,TRBJ2-7,TRBV5-1,TGCGCCAGCAGCCCAGACTCTTTCTACGAGCAGTACTTC,CASSPDSFYEQYF
-,-,TRBJ2-5,TRBV28,TGTGCCAGCAGCCCACCCCAGCGGCGGGAGACCCAGTACTTC,CASSPPQRRETQYF
-,-,TRBJ2-7,TRBV4-1,TGCGCCAGCAGCCCCCTAGGGGGGCCCGAGCAGTACTTC,CASSPLGGPEQYF
TRBD1,-,TRBJ2-7,TRBV6-5,TGTGCCAGCGGCCCTCCAGGGGGCGGGGAGCAGTACTTC,CASGPPGGGEQYF
TRBD2,-,TRBJ2-3,TRBV10-3,TGTGCCATCCGCGGGGGACTAGCAACAGATACGCAGTATTTT,CAIRGGLATDTQYF
TRBD1,few,TRBJ2-7,TRBV19,TGTGCCAGTAGCGAGGGGACAGGGGTGTACGAGCAGTACTTC,CASSEGTGVYEQYF
-,once,TRBJ2-3,TRBV14,TGTGCCAGCTCAAGGGGGTCCTCAGATACGCAGTATTTT,CASSRGSSDTQYF
-,-,TRBJ2-3,TRBV6-5,TGTGCCAGCAGGCTACTAGGGAGCTCAGATACGCAGTATTTT,CASRLLGSSDTQYF
-,once,TRBJ1-3,TRBV28,TGTGCCAGCAGCAAGACGTCCCTTACCGCTGGAAACACCATATATTTT,CASSKTSLTAGNTIYF
TRBD1,once,TRBJ2-7,TRBV15,TGTGCCACCAGTGTAAACAGGGGGCCCTACGAGCAGTACTTC,CATSVNRGPYEQYF
-,-,TRBJ2-7,TRBV6-5,TGTGCCAGCACCTCACGACACGGGAGCTCCTACGAGCAGTACTTC,CASTSRHGSSYEQYF
TRBD2,-,TRBJ2-7,TRBV6-5,TGTGCCAGCCTAAATATAGCGGGAAGAGGGTACGAGCAGTACTTC,CASLNIAGRGYEQYF
-,-,TRBJ2-1,TRBV5-1,TGCGCCAGCAGCAAAGGAACCGGGAACCCAGACAATGAGCAGTTCTTC,CASSKGTGNPDNEQFF
-,few,TRBJ2-5,TRBV6-1,TGTGCCAGCAAGCCCGACAGGTACCAAGAGACCCAGTACTTC,CASKPDRYQETQYF
-,-,TRBJ2-1,TRBV6-1,TGTGCCAGCAGTGAACGGTTAGCGGGCGGTGGGGGCAAGCAGTTCTTC,CASSERLAGGGGKQFF
TRBD2,-,TRBJ2-5,TRBV5-4,TGTGCCAGCAGCTCCGGACCTCTAGCGGGAGGGCCCAACGGGAAGAAGACCCAGTACTTC,CASSSGPLAGGPNGKKTQYF
-,-,TRBJ2-2,TRBV11-2,TGTGTCTGCACCCCCGACTACACCGGGGAGCTGTTTTTT,CVCTPDYTGELFF
-,once,TRBJ2-7,TRBV5-1,TGCGCCAGCAGCTTGGCCGGCGAGCAGTACTTC,CASSLAGEQYF
-,-,TRBJ2-7,TRBV19,TGTGCCAGTAGTATATCCGGGAACTACGAGCAGTACTTC,CASSISGNYEQYF
-,few,TRBJ1-1,TRBV11-3,TGTGCCAGCAGCCCTACGCGGGGGGACACTGAAGCTTTCTTT,CASSPTRGDTEAFF